Listed below are T cell receptor beta chains from one sample, sequenced in a study of monozygotic twins with cystic fibrosis. Generated by immunoSEQ multiplex PCR, the TCRdb table keeps only in-frame clones and is missing some. The sample yields about 22,000 clones, 80% to 90% seen once. The sample consisted of blood. These receptors all come from a young woman with cystic fibrosis. CDR3s include the opening cysteine and the closing phenylalanine or tryptophan. D genes are given only for firm matches. For some rows the clone size is stated as once, few or many, or as a class when expanded; others skip it.

len: 16; v_gene: TRBV5-6; abundance: .; j_gene: TRBJ1-5; d_gene: .; CDR3nt: TGTGCCAGCAGCTTGGGGGGATATGTAAGCAATCAGCCCCAGCATTTT; CDR3aa: CASSLGGYVSNQPQHF
len: 17; v_gene: TRBV7-9; abundance: .; j_gene: TRBJ2-7; d_gene: .; CDR3nt: TGTGCCAGCAGCTTAGCAGACATGCGGGCCTCCCTAGGCGAGCAGTACTTC; CDR3aa: CASSLADMRASLGEQYF
len: 16; v_gene: TRBV7-2; abundance: .; j_gene: TRBJ1-6; d_gene: .; CDR3nt: TGTGCCAGCAGCCGTCACTTCCGAGCTGGCGACTCACCCCTCCACTTT; CDR3aa: CASSRHFRAGDSPLHF
len: 20; v_gene: TRBV15; abundance: .; j_gene: TRBJ1-2; d_gene: .; CDR3nt: TGTGCCACCAGCAGAGATACTTTGAGGGTTGCGGCCCCGGGAACCTATGGCTACACCTTC; CDR3aa: CATSRDTLRVAAPGTYGYTF
len: 12; v_gene: TRBV7-9; abundance: .; j_gene: TRBJ2-7; d_gene: .; CDR3nt: TGTGCCAGCAGGAAGGACAACTACGAGCAGTACTTC; CDR3aa: CASRKDNYEQYF
len: 17; v_gene: TRBV25-1; abundance: .; j_gene: TRBJ2-5; d_gene: .; CDR3nt: TGTGCCAGCAGTGAATCACGACTAGTAGGGGGTCAAGAGACCCAGTACTTC; CDR3aa: CASSESRLVGGQETQYF
len: 16; v_gene: TRBV11-2; abundance: .; j_gene: TRBJ2-2; d_gene: TRBD1; CDR3nt: TGTGCCAGCTCCGACTGGCAGGGGGCCGGCACCGGGGAGCTGTTTTTT; CDR3aa: CASSDWQGAGTGELFF
len: 16; v_gene: TRBV5-6; abundance: .; j_gene: TRBJ2-3; d_gene: .; CDR3nt: TGTGCCAGCAGCCTTGGAGGGAGTGGTGCCACAGATACGCAGTATTTT; CDR3aa: CASSLGGSGATDTQYF
len: 14; v_gene: TRBV23-1; abundance: .; j_gene: TRBJ1-1; d_gene: .; CDR3nt: TGCGCCAGCAGTCAATCCGGGGAGATTCCTGAAGCTTTCTTT; CDR3aa: CASSQSGEIPEAFF
len: 13; v_gene: TRBV19; abundance: .; j_gene: TRBJ1-5; d_gene: .; CDR3nt: TGTGCCAGTAGTATTGGGCCTGGGAGGACCCAGCATTTT; CDR3aa: CASSIGPGRTQHF
len: 15; v_gene: TRBV10-2; abundance: .; j_gene: TRBJ1-4; d_gene: .; CDR3nt: TGCGCCAGCAGTGAGTTGGCAGGGGATAATGAAAAACTGTTTTTT; CDR3aa: CASSELAGDNEKLFF
len: 15; v_gene: TRBV28; abundance: .; j_gene: TRBJ1-3; d_gene: .; CDR3nt: TGTGCCAGCAGTTTAGTTAACAGTATCGGAAACACCATATATTTT; CDR3aa: CASSLVNSIGNTIYF
len: 11; v_gene: TRBV18; abundance: .; j_gene: TRBJ2-7; d_gene: TRBD1; CDR3nt: TGTGCCAGCTCGGGACAGGACGAGCAGTACTTC; CDR3aa: CASSGQDEQYF
len: 19; v_gene: TRBV10-1; abundance: .; j_gene: TRBJ1-5; d_gene: .; CDR3nt: TGCGCCAGCAGTGAGTCTTTGCGAACAGTGGTTTATAGCAATCAGCCCCAGCATTTT; CDR3aa: CASSESLRTVVYSNQPQHF
len: 14; v_gene: TRBV7-9; abundance: .; j_gene: TRBJ1-6; d_gene: .; CDR3nt: TGTGCCAGCAGCTTCAACTCCTATAATTCACCCCTCCACTTT; CDR3aa: CASSFNSYNSPLHF
len: 16; v_gene: TRBV4-1; abundance: few; j_gene: TRBJ1-3; d_gene: .; CDR3nt: TGCGCCAGCAGTCCCAAGGTAATTTTGGCTGGAAACACCATATATTTT; CDR3aa: CASSPKVILAGNTIYF
len: 13; v_gene: TRBV2; abundance: .; j_gene: TRBJ2-3; d_gene: .; CDR3nt: TGTGCCAGCAGTCCGGGTGGCAAAGATACGCAGTATTTT; CDR3aa: CASSPGGKDTQYF
len: 13; v_gene: TRBV19; abundance: .; j_gene: TRBJ1-1; d_gene: .; CDR3nt: TGTGCCAGTAGTGCGCAGGGGAACACTGAAGCTTTCTTT; CDR3aa: CASSAQGNTEAFF
len: 13; v_gene: TRBV7-2; abundance: .; j_gene: TRBJ2-7; d_gene: .; CDR3nt: TGTGCCAGCAGCCCCCACCTCTCCTACGAGCAGTACTTC; CDR3aa: CASSPHLSYEQYF
len: 15; v_gene: TRBV9; abundance: .; j_gene: TRBJ2-7; d_gene: .; CDR3nt: TGTGCCAGCAGCGTAGGCGGGGCAAGTATTTACGAGCAGTACTTC; CDR3aa: CASSVGGASIYEQYF
len: 15; v_gene: TRBV6-5; abundance: .; j_gene: TRBJ2-7; d_gene: .; CDR3nt: TGTGCCAGCACTCCCGTCCGGGGGTTGAGGAACGAGCAGTACTTC; CDR3aa: CASTPVRGLRNEQYF
len: 14; v_gene: TRBV6-6; abundance: .; j_gene: TRBJ2-7; d_gene: .; CDR3nt: TGTGCCAGCAGTTACCCCGGTCCAGGGAACGAGCAGTACTTC; CDR3aa: CASSYPGPGNEQYF
len: 16; v_gene: TRBV7-2; abundance: .; j_gene: TRBJ2-2; d_gene: .; CDR3nt: TGTGCCAGCAGCTTAAGGACAGTCGCGAACACCGGGGAGCTGTTTTTT; CDR3aa: CASSLRTVANTGELFF
len: 13; v_gene: TRBV28; abundance: .; j_gene: TRBJ2-2; d_gene: .; CDR3nt: TGTGCCAGCACGATAACCAACACCGGGGAGCTGTTTTTT; CDR3aa: CASTITNTGELFF
len: 16; v_gene: TRBV4-3; abundance: few; j_gene: TRBJ1-6; d_gene: .; CDR3nt: TGCGCCAGCAGCCCGGACACCGAGGGGTATAATTCACCCCTCCACTTT; CDR3aa: CASSPDTEGYNSPLHF
len: 14; v_gene: TRBV10-1; abundance: .; j_gene: TRBJ2-2; d_gene: .; CDR3nt: TGCGCCAGCCGGGCGGAGGGATATACCGGGGAGCTGTTTTTT; CDR3aa: CASRAEGYTGELFF
len: 13; v_gene: TRBV7-9; abundance: .; j_gene: TRBJ1-2; d_gene: .; CDR3nt: TGTGCCAGCAGCTTAGGGCAGGGCAATGGCTACACCTTC; CDR3aa: CASSLGQGNGYTF
len: 13; v_gene: TRBV11-2; abundance: .; j_gene: TRBJ2-1; d_gene: TRBD2; CDR3nt: TGTGCCAGCAGCTTAGGAGCGGGGGACGAGCAGTTCTTC; CDR3aa: CASSLGAGDEQFF
len: 14; v_gene: TRBV9; abundance: .; j_gene: TRBJ1-2; d_gene: .; CDR3nt: TGTGCCAGCAGCGGCGGCCCAGGGGTGTGGGGCTACACCTTC; CDR3aa: CASSGGPGVWGYTF
len: 14; v_gene: TRBV2; abundance: .; j_gene: TRBJ2-5; d_gene: .; CDR3nt: TGTGCCAGCGCCGTAGTCGGGCAGGGGGAGACCCAGTACTTC; CDR3aa: CASAVVGQGETQYF
len: 18; v_gene: TRBV7-6; abundance: .; j_gene: TRBJ1-4; d_gene: .; CDR3nt: TGTGCCAGCAGCTTGCGGACCCCTGTAGCCGCAACTAATGAAAAACTGTTTTTT; CDR3aa: CASSLRTPVAATNEKLFF
len: 15; v_gene: TRBV9; abundance: .; j_gene: TRBJ2-7; d_gene: .; CDR3nt: TGTGCCAGCAGCGTAGCTCCCCAAGGACAATACGAGCAGTACTTC; CDR3aa: CASSVAPQGQYEQYF
len: 18; v_gene: TRBV11-2; abundance: .; j_gene: TRBJ1-1; d_gene: .; CDR3nt: TGTGCCAGCAGCCAAAAAAAACTTATCCAGGGATTGAACACTGAAGCTTTCTTT; CDR3aa: CASSQKKLIQGLNTEAFF
len: 12; v_gene: TRBV9; abundance: once; j_gene: TRBJ2-7; d_gene: TRBD1; CDR3nt: TGTGCCAGCAGCGCGACAGGGAACGAGCAGTACTTC; CDR3aa: CASSATGNEQYF
len: 13; v_gene: TRBV19; abundance: .; j_gene: TRBJ1-1; d_gene: .; CDR3nt: TGTGCCAGTAGTATAAAAGAGAACACTGAAGCTTTCTTT; CDR3aa: CASSIKENTEAFF
len: 12; v_gene: TRBV6-5; abundance: .; j_gene: TRBJ1-1; d_gene: .; CDR3nt: TGTGCCAGCAGTTCCCCCGGAGGGTATCCTTTCTTT; CDR3aa: CASSSPGGYPFF
len: 17; v_gene: TRBV9; abundance: once; j_gene: TRBJ2-1; d_gene: TRBD2; CDR3nt: TGTGCCAGCAGCCTTAGACTAGCGGGGGGGCCCCACAATGAGCAGTTCTTC; CDR3aa: CASSLRLAGGPHNEQFF
len: 15; v_gene: TRBV5-1; abundance: few; j_gene: TRBJ1-1; d_gene: TRBD1; CDR3nt: TGCGCCAGCAGTTTTACCGGGACAGTCAACACTGAAGCTTTCTTT; CDR3aa: CASSFTGTVNTEAFF
len: 12; v_gene: TRBV4-1; abundance: .; j_gene: TRBJ2-3; d_gene: .; CDR3nt: TGCGCCAGCAGCCAAGTTTTAGATACGCAGTATTTT; CDR3aa: CASSQVLDTQYF
len: 11; v_gene: TRBV7-8; abundance: .; j_gene: TRBJ1-2; d_gene: .; CDR3nt: TGTGCCCTACAAACAGGCGATGGCTACACCTTC; CDR3aa: CALQTGDGYTF
len: 15; v_gene: TRBV5-1; abundance: once; j_gene: TRBJ1-4; d_gene: TRBD1; CDR3nt: TGCGCCAGCAGCCCCGGGACAGGGGGGGATGAAAAACTGTTTTTT; CDR3aa: CASSPGTGGDEKLFF
len: 15; v_gene: TRBV5-6; abundance: .; j_gene: TRBJ1-6; d_gene: TRBD1; CDR3nt: TGTGCCAGCAGCGGGGACAGAAACTATAATTCACCCCTCCACTTT; CDR3aa: CASSGDRNYNSPLHF
len: 18; v_gene: TRBV5-4; abundance: .; j_gene: TRBJ1-2; d_gene: .; CDR3nt: TGTGCCAGCAGCTTGGAATCCAGGAAACATCCCGGGTGTTATGGCTACACCTTC; CDR3aa: CASSLESRKHPGCYGYTF
len: 16; v_gene: TRBV6-5; abundance: .; j_gene: TRBJ1-2; d_gene: TRBD1; CDR3nt: TGTGCCAGCAGTTACTCCAACCTACAGGGGATCTATGGCTACACCTTC; CDR3aa: CASSYSNLQGIYGYTF
len: 15; v_gene: TRBV6-1; abundance: few; j_gene: TRBJ1-6; d_gene: .; CDR3nt: TGTGCCAGCAGTGTCGAACGGGGGGCGAGAACACCCCTCCACTTT; CDR3aa: CASSVERGARTPLHF
len: 14; v_gene: TRBV5-4; abundance: once; j_gene: TRBJ2-7; d_gene: .; CDR3nt: TGTGCCAGCAGCTCGGACCGCAGCTCCTACGAGCAGTACTTC; CDR3aa: CASSSDRSSYEQYF
len: 16; v_gene: TRBV5-8; abundance: .; j_gene: TRBJ1-4; d_gene: .; CDR3nt: TGTGCCAGCAGCGCTGGACTTGGGGGGGCGAATGAAAAACTGTTTTTT; CDR3aa: CASSAGLGGANEKLFF
len: 15; v_gene: TRBV4-3; abundance: .; j_gene: TRBJ1-2; d_gene: .; CDR3nt: TGCGCCAGCAGCCAAGATTCCACCGACAGCGGGGGCTACACCTTC; CDR3aa: CASSQDSTDSGGYTF
len: 16; v_gene: TRBV5-4; abundance: .; j_gene: TRBJ2-5; d_gene: .; CDR3nt: TGTGCCAGCAACTTGGGGGGAGGCCGGAGAGAAGAGACCCAGTACTTC; CDR3aa: CASNLGGGRREETQYF
len: 15; v_gene: TRBV6-1; abundance: few; j_gene: TRBJ2-7; d_gene: TRBD1; CDR3nt: TGTGCCAGCAGTACGGGACAGGGGATCTCCTACGAGCAGTACTTC; CDR3aa: CASSTGQGISYEQYF
len: 18; v_gene: TRBV14; abundance: .; j_gene: TRBJ1-2; d_gene: TRBD1; CDR3nt: TGTGCCAGCAGCCCTTTCAACGCTACAGGGGACCTACATTATGGCTACACCTTC; CDR3aa: CASSPFNATGDLHYGYTF
len: 16; v_gene: TRBV25-1; abundance: .; j_gene: TRBJ2-7; d_gene: TRBD1; CDR3nt: TGTGCCAGCAGTGCCTCGACGGGACAGGGGTCCTACGAGCAGTACTTC; CDR3aa: CASSASTGQGSYEQYF
len: 16; v_gene: TRBV9; abundance: .; j_gene: TRBJ2-1; d_gene: TRBD2; CDR3nt: TGTGCCAGCAGCGTAGGTTACGGGGGGTCCTACAATGAGCAGTTCTTC; CDR3aa: CASSVGYGGSYNEQFF